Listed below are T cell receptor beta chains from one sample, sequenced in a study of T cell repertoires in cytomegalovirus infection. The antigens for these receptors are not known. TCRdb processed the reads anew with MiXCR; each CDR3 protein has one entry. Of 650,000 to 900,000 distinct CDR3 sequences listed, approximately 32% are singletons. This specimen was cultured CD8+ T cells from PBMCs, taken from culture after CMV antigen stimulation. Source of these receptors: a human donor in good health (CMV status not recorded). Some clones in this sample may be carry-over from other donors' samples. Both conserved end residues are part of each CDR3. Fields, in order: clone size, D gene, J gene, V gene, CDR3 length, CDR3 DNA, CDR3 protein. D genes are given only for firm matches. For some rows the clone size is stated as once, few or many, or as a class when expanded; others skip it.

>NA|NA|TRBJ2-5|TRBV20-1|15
TGCAGTGCTAGTATTGTAGCCTTCGGGCAAGAGACCCAGTACTTC
CSASIVAFGQETQYF
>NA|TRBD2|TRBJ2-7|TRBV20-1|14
TGCAGTGCTAGAGATCTGGCGGGGGTGTACGAGCAGTACTTC
CSARDLAGVYEQYF
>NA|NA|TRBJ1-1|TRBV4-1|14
TGCGCCAGCAGCCAATCAATTTGGGATTTTGAAGCTTTCTTT
CASSQSIWDFEAFF
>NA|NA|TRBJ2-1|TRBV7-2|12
TGTGCCAGCAGCTTAGGGCAGGGGTTGGGGTTCTTC
CASSLGQGLGFF
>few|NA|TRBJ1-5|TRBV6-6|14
TGTGCCAGCAGTCGACAGAATAGCAATCAGCCCCAGCATTTT
CASSRQNSNQPQHF
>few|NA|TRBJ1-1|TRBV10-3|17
TGTGCCATCAGTGAGTACAGGGTATCGGCCTTGAACACTGAAGCTTTCTTT
CAISEYRVSALNTEAFF
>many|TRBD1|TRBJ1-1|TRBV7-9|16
TGTGCCAGCAGCTTCGCTGGCAGGGGGCTGGGAACTGAAGCTTTCTTT
CASSFAGRGLGTEAFF
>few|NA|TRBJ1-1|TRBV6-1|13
TGTGCCAGCAATGGGTTCATGAACACTGAAGCTTTCTTT
CASNGFMNTEAFF
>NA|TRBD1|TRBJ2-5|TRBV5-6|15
TGTGCCAGCAGCCGTACGGGACAGGGCAAAGAGACCCAGTACTTC
CASSRTGQGKETQYF
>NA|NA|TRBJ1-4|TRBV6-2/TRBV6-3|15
TGTGCCAGCAGAAGGACAACGGAAGGAAGAGAAAAACTGTTTTTT
CASRRTTEGREKLFF
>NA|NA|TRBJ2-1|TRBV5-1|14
TGCGCCAGCAGCTTGAGAGGGGACTACAATGAGCAGTTCTTC
CASSLRGDYNEQFF
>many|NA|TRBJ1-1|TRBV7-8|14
TGTGCCAGCAGCTTATTTGGGGGGAACACTGAAGCTTTCTTT
CASSLFGGNTEAFF
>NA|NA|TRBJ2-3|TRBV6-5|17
TGTGCCAGCAGCCGGGACCCTCCAGGGGACCGCACAGATACGCAGTATTTT
CASSRDPPGDRTDTQYF
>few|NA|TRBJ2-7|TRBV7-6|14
TGTGCCAGCAGCTTAGGGGATCCGTACTACGAGCAGTACTTC
CASSLGDPYYEQYF
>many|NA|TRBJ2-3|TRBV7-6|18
TGTGCCAGCAGCTTAGAACTTTTCGGGGACGGTAGCACAGATACGCAGTATTTT
CASSLELFGDGSTDTQYF
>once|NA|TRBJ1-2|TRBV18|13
TGTGCCAGCTCACCACCTGAGGGTGGCGGCTACACCTTC
CASSPPEGGGYTF
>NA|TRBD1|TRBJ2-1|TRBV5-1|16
TGCGCCAGCAGCTTGGTGTCCGGGACAGACTACAATGAGCAGTTCTTC
CASSLVSGTDYNEQFF
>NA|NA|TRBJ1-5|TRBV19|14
TGTGCCAGTAGCCCGGGCCCCCTTGGTCAGCCCCAGCATTTT
CASSPGPLGQPQHF
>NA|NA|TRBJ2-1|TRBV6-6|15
TGTGCCAGCAGTTACTTCGGGGCACGGAACAATGAGCAGTTCTTC
CASSYFGARNNEQFF
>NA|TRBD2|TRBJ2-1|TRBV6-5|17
TGTGCCAGCGGGGGACTAGCGGGGGGGATCTCCTACAATGAGCAGTTCTTC
CASGGLAGGISYNEQFF
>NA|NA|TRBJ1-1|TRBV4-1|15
TGCGCCAGCAGCCAAGCAACAGGGAGAGTCACTGAAGCTTTCTTT
CASSQATGRVTEAFF
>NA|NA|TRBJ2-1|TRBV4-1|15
TGCGCCAGCAGCCAAGGGGGCGGTGATTACAATGAGCAGTTCTTC
CASSQGGGDYNEQFF
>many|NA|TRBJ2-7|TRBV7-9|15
TGTGCCAGCAGCTTCAGAACAGGCGCCTTTTACGAGCAGTACTTC
CASSFRTGAFYEQYF
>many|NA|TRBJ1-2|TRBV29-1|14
TGCAGCGTTGGGGGGACCTCGGGGACCTATGGCTACACCTTC
CSVGGTSGTYGYTF
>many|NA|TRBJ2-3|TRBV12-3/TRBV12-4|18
TGTGCCAGCAGTTTCGGAGCGGTTCCTAGGTACCCGGGAGATACGCAGTATTTT
CASSFGAVPRYPGDTQYF
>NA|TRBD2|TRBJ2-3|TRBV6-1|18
TGTGCCAGCAGTGATAGGCGGGGGGGCATGGGGGGCGCAGATACGCAGTATTTT
CASSDRRGGMGGADTQYF
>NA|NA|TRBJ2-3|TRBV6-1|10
TGTGCCAGCAGTGTCCATACGCAGTATTTT
CASSVHTQYF
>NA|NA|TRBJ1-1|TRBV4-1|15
TGCGCCAGCAGCCAAGAGGTGAGGTCCGGCACTGAAGCTTTCTTT
CASSQEVRSGTEAFF
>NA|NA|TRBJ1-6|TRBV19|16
TGTGCCAGTAGTATAGATGAGAACAGGGTCGGTTCACCCCTCCACTTT
CASSIDENRVGSPLHF
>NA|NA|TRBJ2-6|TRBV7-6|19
TGTGTCAGCAGCTTATATAATAAGGGGCGAGTTGCTGGGGCCAACGTCCTGACTTTC
CVSSLYNKGRVAGANVLTF
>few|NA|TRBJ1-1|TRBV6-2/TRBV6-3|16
TGTGCCAGCAGTTCCCGGGGAGTAAGCTTGAACACTGAAGCTTTCTTT
CASSSRGVSLNTEAFF
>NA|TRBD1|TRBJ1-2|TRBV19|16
TGTGCCAGTAGTTTTCTTGGACAGGGTATTACCTATGGCTACACCTTC
CASSFLGQGITYGYTF
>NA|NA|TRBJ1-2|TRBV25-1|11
TGTGCCAGCAGTGAATATAATGGCTACACCTTC
CASSEYNGYTF
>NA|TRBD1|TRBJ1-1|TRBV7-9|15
TGTGCCAGCAGCTTAGTGACAGGGGACAAGACTGAAGCTTTCTTT
CASSLVTGDKTEAFF
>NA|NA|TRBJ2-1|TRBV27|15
TGTGCCAGCAGTCTAGCGACCCGCTCCTACAATGAGCAGTTCTTC
CASSLATRSYNEQFF
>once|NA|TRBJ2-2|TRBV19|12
TGTGCCAGTACCTGGACAGCCGGGGAGCTGTTTTTT
CASTWTAGELFF
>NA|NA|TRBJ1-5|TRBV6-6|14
TGTGCCAGCAAGGGGGAACAGAGGGATCAGCCCCAGCATTTT
CASKGEQRDQPQHF
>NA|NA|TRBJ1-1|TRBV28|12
TGTGCCAGCAGGGCGGATAGCACTGAAGCTTTCTTT
CASRADSTEAFF
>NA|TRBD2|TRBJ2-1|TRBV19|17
TGTGCCAGTAGTATTTCGGGACTAGCGGGGGGGTACAATGAGCAGTTCTTC
CASSISGLAGGYNEQFF
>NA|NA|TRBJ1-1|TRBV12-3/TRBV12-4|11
TGTGCCAGCAGGGAGAAAGGCGTAACTTTCTTT
CASREKGVTFF
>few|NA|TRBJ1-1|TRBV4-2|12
TGTGCCAGCAGCCAAGAAACGCTCGAAGCTTTCTTT
CASSQETLEAFF
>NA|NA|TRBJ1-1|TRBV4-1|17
TGCGCCAGCAGCCAAGTTCCCGGGGGACACCTCAACACTGAAGCTTTCTTT
CASSQVPGGHLNTEAFF
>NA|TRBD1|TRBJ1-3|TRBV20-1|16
TGCAGTGCTAGCATCCTGGGGACAGGGCGAGGACACACCAAATATTTT
CSASILGTGRGHTKYF
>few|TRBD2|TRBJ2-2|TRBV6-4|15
TGTGCCAGCAGTGCTGAGCGGGGGCGCGCCGGGGAGCTGTTTTTT
CASSAERGRAGELFF
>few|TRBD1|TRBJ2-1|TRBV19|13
TGTGCCAGTATGGCAGACAGGGGCAATGAGCAGTTCTTC
CASMADRGNEQFF
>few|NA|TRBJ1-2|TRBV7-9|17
TGTGCCAGCAGCCCGGGGCCCGTCGGTCGGGCTAACTATGGCTACACCTTC
CASSPGPVGRANYGYTF
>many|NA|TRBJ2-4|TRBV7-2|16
TGTGCCAGCAGCCCCCGGGCGGGACAGGCCAAAAACATTCAGTACTTC
CASSPRAGQAKNIQYF
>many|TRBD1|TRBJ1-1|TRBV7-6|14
TGTGCCAGCAGCCCTCGCAGGGGGGCCACTGAAGCTTTCTTT
CASSPRRGATEAFF
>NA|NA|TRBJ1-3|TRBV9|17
TGTGCCAGCACCCCAGGGGCACGGGCCGGCTCTGGAAACACCATATATTTT
CASTPGARAGSGNTIYF
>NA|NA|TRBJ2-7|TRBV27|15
TGTGCCAGCAGTTTGACAGACTCGAGCTCCTACGAGCAGTACTTC
CASSLTDSSSYEQYF
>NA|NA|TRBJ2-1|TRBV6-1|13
TGTGCCAGCAATGGACAGCTCCACAATGAGCAGTTCTTC
CASNGQLHNEQFF
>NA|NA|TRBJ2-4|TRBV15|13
TGTGCCACCGCCACGGGGTTAGGAAACATTCAGTACTTC
CATATGLGNIQYF
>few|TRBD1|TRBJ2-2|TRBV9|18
TGTGCCAGCAGCTCGAGCCCGGACAGGGATGGTGACACCGGGGAGCTGTTTTTT
CASSSSPDRDGDTGELFF
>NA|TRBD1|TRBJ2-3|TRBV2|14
TGTGCCATTCCAGGACAGGAGATCACAGATACGCAGTATTTT
CAIPGQEITDTQYF